A single sample is the source of the 5 T cell receptor beta chains below, sequenced in a study of blood T cell repertoires in COVID-19 (TCRdb year 2020). The library was produced with the immunoSEQ multiplex PCR assay. In its TCRdb copy, this immuneACCESS table keeps in-frame sequences only and misses some clones. Where compared with another copy, unresolved V genes explain less than half of these, and the others have no known cause. Here the sample has about 220,000 clones; about 87% occur a single time. The top ten clones comprise roughly 2.8% of the sample. Sequenced input: PBMCs or T cells enriched from blood (not recorded which). The receptors derive from a woman aged 25 to 45 who had recovered from COVID-19.

Note on this clone: The sample has other DNA sequences that encode this CDR3 too. The chain combines TRBV29-1 with TRBJ1-1; possible D gene TRBD1, 5 bases. Germline CDR1 is SQVTM and CDR2 is ANQGSEA. The CDR3 runs to 12 residues. The V gene lost 6 bases and the J gene lost 3 bases, with 11 bases spanning the gap. For the CDR3, the DNA is TGCAGCGTGGGGACTGGGGACACTGAAGCTTTCTTT. Residues: CSVGTGDTEAFF.

The chain carries TRBV18 and TRBJ1-2; 8 nucleotides line up with TRBD1. The CDR3 length is 14 residues. Trimming cost V 2 bases and J 5 bases; bases outside gene matches: 4. Germline V lookup: CDR1 KGHSH, CDR2 LQKENI. CDR3 amino acids: CASSPSRDRYGYTF. The CDR3 DNA is TGTGCCAGCTCACCATCCCGGGACAGGTATGGCTACACCTTC.

In its sample, this clone was seen once. This chain uses TRBV12-3 or TRBV12-4 with TRBJ1-2; D not certain. Trimming cost V 3 bases and J 9 bases, with 11 bases left between them. CDR3 length: 12 residues. In nucleotides, the CDR3 is TGTGCCAGCAGTTTGCGGGGTATACGCTACACCTTC. Protein sequence: CASSLRGIRYTF.

This clone has a single count. The V gene is TRBV20-1, the J gene TRBJ2-1; D is ambiguous. The germline V and J ends were trimmed by 4 bases and 8 bases, with 9 bases remaining between them. In germline, CDR1 is DFQATT, CDR2 SNEGSKA (reference sequence). CDR3 length: 11 amino acids. CDR3 sequence reads: CSAKYGYEQFF. CDR3 coding DNA: TGCAGTGCTAAATACGGGTATGAGCAGTTCTTC.

The gene calls are TRBV9 and TRBJ1-2; TRBD1 aligns across 7 bases. From germline, CDR1 is SGDLS and CDR2 YYNGEE. CDR3 length: 13 residues. The V gene end was trimmed by 1 base and the J gene end by 4 bases; junction bases not matched to a gene: 1. The CDR3 DNA reads as TGTGCCAGCAGCGTAAAGGGGGCCTATGGCTACACCTTC. Protein product: CASSVKGAYGYTF.